Presented here are 23 T cell receptor beta chains from one specimen sequenced in a study of T cells in women clearing cervical HPV infection. Assay used: immunoSEQ multiplex PCR; TCRdb lists only in-frame clones, some missing. The clone table shows 25,000 to 35,000 clones, with the ten largest holding approximately 20%. Specimen: blood buffy coat. These receptor sequences come from a woman between 18 and 69 years old with a cervical HPV16 infection that either progressed to CIN3+ or cleared (not recorded which).

On this clone: The read ends 3 residues before the CDR3 terminus; that terminus is restored from the germline J gene. The rearrangement uses TRBV30 and TRBJ2-5, with TRBD2 matching 8 bases. This CDR3 spans 14 amino acids. V shed 0 bases and J 2 bases; nucleotides not matched to a gene: 2. Looked up from germline, CDR1 is GTSNPN and CDR2 is SVGIG (reference sequence). CDR3 bases read: TGTGCCTGGAGTGTTAGCGGGATGCAAGAGACC. Protein product: CAWSVSGMQET. The CDR3 reads in full as CAWSVSGMQETQYF.

The CDR3: CAWRSPTGAGANVLTF. The CDR3 bases that were read are TGTGCCTGGCGTAGCCCCACAGGGGCTGGGGCCAACGTC. This rearrangement joins TRBV30 to TRBJ2-6, with TRBD1 matching 7 bases. The sequence runs out 3 residues before the end of the CDR3; the remainder is reconstructed from the germline J gene. The CDR3 spans 16 residues. J was trimmed by 2 bases and V by 5 bases; bases with no gene match: 9. From germline, CDR1 is GTSNPN and CDR2 SVGIG (reference sequence).

Notes on this clone: Germline is not matched at one junction end, which may reflect a read error. The sequence runs out 3 residues before the end of the CDR3; the remainder is reconstructed from the germline J gene. V usage is TRBV7-3 and J usage is TRBJ2-2; D possibly corresponds to TRBD2 (6 bases). The CDR3 covers 14 residues. CDR1 and CDR2 (germline): SGHTA, FQGTGA. The CDR3 bases that were read are TGTGCCAGGAGCTTAATGGGGGGTCCCGGGGAG. As protein: CARSLMGGPGE. The full CDR3 reads CARSLMGGPGELFF.

Comments on this clone: The read stops 3 residues short of the end of the CDR3; the missing end is completed from the germline J gene. The J gene is TRBJ1-2, the V gene TRBV5-1; 12 bases are a match to TRBD1. CDR1 is SGHRS, CDR2 YFSETQ, per germline. The junction had 2 bases not matched to a gene; V was cut back by 4 bases and J by 4 bases. This CDR3 has 14 residues. CDR3 DNA (partial): TGCGCCAGCAGCCCGGGACAGGGGGCCTATGGC. Amino acid sequence: CASSPGQGAYG. The full CDR3 protein reads CASSPGQGAYGYTF.

About this clone itself: The CDR3 goes on 3 residues after the read ends, and that part is filled in from the germline J gene. The rearrangement uses TRBV20-1 and TRBJ2-1, with 7 nucleotides matching TRBD1. Per the germline V gene, CDR1 is DFQATT and CDR2 is SNEGSKA (reference sequence). This CDR3 region has 17 residues. V lost 4 bases to trimming and J lost 3 bases; unmatched junction nucleotides: 15. The CDR3 region is CSATGQRGRGGYNEQFF. CDR3 DNA, as far as it was read: TGCAGTGCTACGGGACAGAGGGGGAGAGGGGGCTACAATGAG.

About this clone: The read ends 3 residues shy of where the CDR3 ends; the end is completed using the germline J gene. The chain uses TRBV20-1 and TRBJ2-7; D possibly corresponds to TRBD1 (6 bases). Per the germline V gene, CDR1 is DFQATT and CDR2 is SNEGSKA (reference sequence). The ends were cut back, 7 bases at V and 2 bases at J, with 15 bases in the middle. The CDR3 consists of 13 residues. CDR3 protein: CSGLRDTTYEQYF. The DNA read from the CDR3 is TGCAGTGGTCTCCGGGACACAACCTACGAG.

As for this clone: The read halts 3 residues ahead of the CDR3 end, with the missing end drawn from the germline J gene. The genes are TRBV30 and TRBJ1-1, with D tentatively TRBD1 (6 bases). V was pared by 2 bases and J by 1 base, with 8 bases between. CDR1 and CDR2 (germline): GTSNPN, SVGIG (reference sequence). The CDR3 covers 13 residues. The CDR3 spells CAWSTTGNTEAFF. The DNA read from the CDR3 is TGTGCCTGGAGTACGACAGGGAACACTGAA.

For this clone: The observed sequence ends 3 residues before the CDR3 terminus, with the missing tail filled in from the germline J gene. The chain is built from TRBV5-1 and TRBJ2-3, with 10 bases identical to TRBD1. CDR3 size: 17 residues. J was trimmed by 5 bases and V by 5 bases; bases with no gene match: 14. Germline-derived CDR1 and CDR2 are SGHRS and YFSETQ. The CDR3: CASRKRSGQGVLDTQYF. The covered CDR3 bases are TGCGCCAGCAGGAAAAGATCTGGACAGGGGGTTTTAGATACG.

Of note for this clone: The read terminates 3 residues before the CDR3 end, so the remaining end is supplied by the germline J gene. V and J are TRBV18 and TRBJ1-5; D is perhaps TRBD1 (6 bases). Looked up from germline, CDR1 is KGHSH and CDR2 is LQKENI. Trimming pared 4 bases from V and 5 bases from J, leaving 12 bases between. There are 14 residues in the CDR3. The sequenced CDR3 bases are TGTGCCAGCTCACAGACAGGAGATTATCAGCCC. Its protein is CASSQTGDYQP. The whole CDR3 reads CASSQTGDYQPQHF.

As concerns this clone: The read falls 3 residues short of the CDR3 end, and the missing part is taken from the germline J gene. The V and J genes are TRBV7-9 and TRBJ2-1; 7 bases are a match to TRBD2. Trimming removed 8 bases from V and 1 base from J; junction bases left unmatched: 5. The CDR3 is 14 residues long. Germline CDR1 reads SEHNR; CDR2 reads FQNEAQ (reference sequence). The sequenced CDR3 bases are TGTGCCAGCGGGGGGGGAGGTTCCTACAATGAG. Its protein product is CASGGGGSYNE. The whole CDR3 protein is CASGGGGSYNEQFF.

Details on this clone: Read data end 3 residues before the CDR3 end; the end is taken from the germline J gene. The rearrangement joins TRBV7-3 to TRBJ1-2; no definite D call. This CDR3 is 15 amino acids long. Germline CDR1 and CDR2: SGHTA and FQGTGA. Partial CDR3 DNA: TGTGCCAGCAGCTTCTCTAGCGACTCCGGGGATGAC. The encoded protein is CASSFSSDSGDD. The whole CDR3 region reads CASSFSSDSGDDYTF.

About this clone itself: The read terminates 3 residues before the CDR3 end, so the remaining end is supplied by the germline J gene. The chain has TRBV5-4 and TRBJ2-7, with D perhaps matching TRBD1 or TRBD2 (7 bases each). The CDR3 has 13 residues. Trimming left V 4 bases short and J 3 bases short, with 11 bases between. The germline gives CDR1 SGHNT, CDR2 YYREEE (reference sequence). CDR3 DNA, as far as it was read: TGTGCCAGCAGCGGGAGGGACAGCTACGAG. It translates to CASSGRDSYE. The whole CDR3 sequence reads CASSGRDSYEQYF.

In the case of this clone: The sequence runs out 3 residues before the end of the CDR3; the remainder is reconstructed from the germline J gene. The chain combines TRBV28 with TRBJ1-4; TRBD1 aligns across 8 bases. The germline V gene encodes CDR1 MDHEN and CDR2 SYDVKM. The CDR3 has 12 residues. The J segment lost 7 bases and the V segment lost 10 bases, leaving 5 bases of the junction unmatched. The CDR3 is CAIRTGIEKLFF. CDR3 DNA (partial): TGTGCCATACGGACAGGGATTGAAAAA.

Regarding this clone: Read data end 3 residues before the CDR3 end; the end is taken from the germline J gene. The chain joins TRBV18 to TRBJ1-2; a weak D match, TRBD1 (5 bases). The CDR3 spans 13 residues. V lost 3 bases and J 3 bases, leaving 8 bases between the germline ends. CDR1 is KGHSH and CDR2 is LQKENI in the germline V gene. CDR3 DNA, as far as it was read: TGTGCCAGCTCACCGATGACAGACTATGGC. Its protein is CASSPMTDYG. The full CDR3 protein is CASSPMTDYGYTF.

Points on this clone: Sequencing ends 3 residues short of the CDR3 end; the germline J gene provides the rest. The J gene is TRBJ2-7, the V gene TRBV30; D unresolved. This CDR3 spans 12 amino acids. Deletions cut 1 base from V and 4 bases from J, with 8 bases between. Germline CDR1 and CDR2: GTSNPN and SVGIG (reference sequence). CDR3 amino acids: CAWSDSLYEQYF. The covered CDR3 bases are TGTGCCTGGAGTGACAGTCTGTACGAG.

Concerning this clone: The read falls 3 residues short of the CDR3 end, and the missing part is taken from the germline J gene. The chain employs TRBV20-1 and TRBJ2-5; 7 nucleotides agree with TRBD2. The CDR3 extends over 13 amino acids. V trimming: 4 bases; J trimming: 3 bases; junction bases outside the gene matches: 5. Germline V gives CDR1 DFQATT, CDR2 SNEGSKA (reference sequence). CDR3 residues: CSATGLRKETQYF. The covered CDR3 bases are TGCAGTGCTACGGGACTACGCAAAGAGACC.

A remark on this clone: The sequence runs out 3 residues before the end of the CDR3; the remainder is reconstructed from the germline J gene. The chain joins TRBV7-6 to TRBJ1-2, with D perhaps TRBD1 (6 bases). The CDR3 is 13 residues long. Germline V lookup: CDR1 SGHVS, CDR2 FNYEAQ. The sequenced CDR3 bases are TGTGCCAGCAGTCCAGGACAGATTAATGAC. Translating gives CASSPGQIND. The complete CDR3 protein is CASSPGQINDYTF.

In regard to this clone: The sequenced fragment ends 3 residues before the CDR3 boundary, so the rest is inferred from the germline J gene. This sequence joins TRBV5-8 and TRBJ1-1, with D uncertain. The V end was cut by 4 bases, the J end by 6 bases, with 16 bases between. The CDR3 is 14 amino acids. Germline V gives CDR1 SGHTS, CDR2 YDEGEE. This CDR3 is CASSKQSPGSEAFF. Partial CDR3 DNA: TGTGCCAGCAGCAAACAGAGCCCGGGGTCTGAA.

CDR3 bases read: TGCAGTGCTGGACAGGGGGCTATGGATGAG. Residues: CSAGQGAMDE. The full CDR3 protein is CSAGQGAMDEQFF. V usage is TRBV20-1 and J usage is TRBJ2-1; TRBD1 matches at 11 bases. The read gets to within 3 residues of the CDR3 end, and the germline J gene fills in the rest. Germline V gene data show CDR1 as DFQATT and CDR2 as SNEGSKA (reference sequence). The CDR3 contains 13 residues. After removal of 5 bases from V and 8 bases from J, the junction contained 5 bases not matched to a gene.

To note about this clone: The CDR3 end falls 3 residues outside the read, so it is completed with the germline J gene. The chain employs TRBV7-9 and TRBJ1-2; no clear D gene. Germline CDR1 is SEHNR and CDR2 is FQNEAQ (reference sequence). This CDR3 spans 15 amino acids. The CDR3 DNA, read in part, is TGTGCCAGCAGCTTAGGGGCAGCGGGGTGGGATGAC. Amino acid sequence: CASSLGAAGWDD. The whole CDR3 sequence is CASSLGAAGWDDYTF.

About this clone: The read finishes 3 residues shy of the CDR3 end, and the germline J gene is used to complete it. The V call is TRBV10-3, the J call TRBJ2-3; D not certain. Germline lookup yields CDR1 ENHRY and CDR2 SYGVKD. The CDR3 spans 14 residues. The germline V and J ends were trimmed by 5 bases and 2 bases, with 11 bases remaining between them. The CDR3 region is CAISLEVDTDTQYF. The sequenced CDR3 bases are TGTGCCATCAGTTTAGAAGTCGACACAGATACG.

A note on this clone: The read is 3 residues too short to cover the CDR3 end, so that end is filled in from the germline J gene. The gene calls are TRBV29-1 and TRBJ2-7; perhaps TRBD1 as D (6 bases). V was cut by 6 bases and J by 2 bases, with 17 bases left in between. This CDR3 is 14 amino acids long. Per the germline V gene, CDR1 is SQVTM and CDR2 is ANQGSEA. CDR3 sequence: CSVTGDLPPYEQYF. Incomplete CDR3 DNA: TGCAGCGTGACAGGAGACCTTCCACCCTACGAG.

On this clone itself: The read gets to within 3 residues of the CDR3 end, and the germline J gene fills in the rest. The rearrangement links TRBV28 to TRBJ2-7; D gene uncertain. Germline V gene lookup returns CDR1 MDHEN and CDR2 SYDVKM. V lost 4 bases and J lost 0, with 13 bases in between. The CDR3 loop spans 15 amino acids. The CDR3: CASSSPTQYSYEQYF. The DNA read from the CDR3 is TGTGCCAGCAGTTCCCCGACACAGTACTCCTACGAG.